A single sample gave rise to the 23 T cell receptor beta chains below, sequenced in a study of blood T cell repertoires in COVID-19. Assay used: immunoSEQ multiplex PCR; TCRdb lists only in-frame clones, some missing. The repertoire holds around 43,000 clones, roughly nine tenths seen once, with around 6.2% in the top ten. The sequencing sample was made of peripheral blood. The receptors derive from a human donor in a cohort sampled during active COVID-19.

This sequence joins TRBV9 and TRBJ2-2, with 8 bases lining up with TRBD2. The V gene end was trimmed by 6 bases and the J gene end by 0 bases; junction bases not matched to a gene: 16. Looked up from germline, CDR1 is SGDLS and CDR2 is YYNGEE. This CDR3 spans 19 amino acids. The CDR3 sequence: CASTPGDSRGEPNTGELFF. CDR3 DNA: TGTGCCAGCACCCCGGGTGATTCGCGGGGGGAACCGAACACCGGGGAGCTGTTTTTT.

The chain uses TRBV6-2 or TRBV6-3 and TRBJ2-7; no reliable D call. This CDR3 is 16 amino acids long. V was trimmed by 5 bases and J by 0 bases, leaving 17 bases between them. Germline CDR1 is MNHEY and CDR2 is SVGEGT. The CDR3 DNA follows: TGTGCCAGCAGTAGCGTCCGGCGACTCAGCTCCTACGAGCAGTACTTC. It codes for CASSSVRRLSSYEQYF.

This chain connects TRBV5-1 to TRBJ2-1; 9 nucleotides agree with TRBD2. V dropped 1 base and J dropped 6; count of bases not matched to a gene: 11. Germline V gene sequence: CDR1 SGHRS, CDR2 YFSETQ. This CDR3 spans 17 amino acids. DNA for the CDR3: TGCGCCAGCAGCTTGAGGGGGTTAGCGGGGGACCCCAATGAGCAGTTCTTC. Translation: CASSLRGLAGDPNEQFF.

The V gene is TRBV9, the J gene TRBJ2-5; tentative D call: TRBD1 (6 bases). The CDR3 is 16 amino acids. V lost 0 bases and J 5 bases, leaving 17 bases between the germline ends. The germline gives CDR1 SGDLS, CDR2 YYNGEE. Here the CDR3 reads CASSVAETGRGETQYF. The CDR3 region has the DNA TGTGCCAGCAGCGTAGCTGAAACAGGGCGAGGGGAGACCCAGTACTTC.

The chain combines TRBV15 with TRBJ2-7, with D maybe TRBD2 (5 bases). The CDR3 has 14 residues. Trimming left V 3 bases short and J 4 bases short, with 13 bases between. In germline, CDR1 is LNHNV, CDR2 YYDKDF (reference sequence). CDR3 sequence: CATSRFGAVYEQYF. The CDR3 DNA sequence: TGTGCCACCAGCAGGTTCGGAGCGGTATACGAGCAGTACTTC.

A single count supports this clone. The chain uses TRBV6-6 and TRBJ1-4, with a weak D call TRBD1 (5 bases). Trimming stripped 2 bases from V and 8 bases from J, with 15 bases between. The CDR3 sequence is 15 residues long. CDR1 is MNHNY, CDR2 SVGAGI, per germline (reference sequence). CDR3 coding DNA: TGTGCCAGCAGTTACGGGCAGGGCGGAAACGAAAAACTGTTTTTT. Residues: CASSYGQGGNEKLFF.

The chain couples TRBV18 to TRBJ2-1; TRBD1 matches at 9 bases. Germline lookup yields CDR1 KGHSH and CDR2 LQKENI. This CDR3 is built from 13 residues. The V segment lost 9 bases and the J segment 12 bases; nucleotides outside the gene matches: 12. Here the CDR3 DNA reads TGTGCCAGTTCCGGGACAGGGACGGATGGGCAGTTCTTC. Its translation: CASSGTGTDGQFF. Looking up the rest from reference TRBV18 and TRBJ2-1 gives the full variable domain: NAGVMQNPRHLVRRRGQEARLRCSPMKGHSHVYWYRQLPEEGLKFMVYLQKENIIDESGMPKERFSAEFPKEGPSILRIQQVVRGDSAAYFCASSGTGTDGQFFGPGTRLTVL.

The gene calls are TRBV5-5 and TRBJ2-1; 7 nucleotides match TRBD2. CDR1 SGHKS and CDR2 YYEKEE come from the germline V gene (reference sequence). The CDR3 is made up of 14 amino acids. V gave up 9 bases and J gave up 6 bases; unmatched junction bases: 12. The CDR3 sequence: CATLGGTSGNEQFF. In nucleotides, the CDR3 is TGTGCCACGCTCGGGGGGACCTCGGGCAATGAGCAGTTCTTC.

The rearrangement links TRBV5-4 to TRBJ2-5; TRBD2 agrees at 9 bases. Unmatched junction bases numbered 5, after V lost 0 bases and J lost 2 bases. Germline V CDR1 and CDR2: SGHNT, YYREEE (reference sequence). CDR3 length equals 16 residues. Written as DNA, the CDR3 is TGTGCCAGCAGCTTGGGGGTAGCGGGGGATCAAGAGACCCAGTACTTC. Translation: CASSLGVAGDQETQYF.

V gene TRBV20-1 combines with J gene TRBJ1-1; perhaps TRBD1 as D (5 bases). The CDR3 consists of 9 residues. The germline gives CDR1 DFQATT, CDR2 SNEGSKA (reference sequence). The CDR3 DNA reads as TGCAGCCCGGGGGAAGGGGCTTTCTTT. This encodes CSPGEGAFF.

The J gene is TRBJ2-1, the V gene TRBV13; TRBD2 aligns across 12 bases. Germline CDR1 is PRHDT and CDR2 is FYEKMQ (reference sequence). The V segment lost 6 bases and the J segment 2 bases; nucleotides outside the gene matches: 14. The CDR3 runs to 19 residues. Written as DNA, the CDR3 is TGTGCCAGCAGGGAATCAAGGGTTCTAGCGGGAGGGCCCTACAATGAGCAGTTCTTC. It is translated as CASRESRVLAGGPYNEQFF. Together with reference TRBV13 and TRBJ2-1, the CDR3 gives the full variable domain: AAGVIQSPRHLIKEKRETATLKCYPIPRHDTVYWYQQGPGQDPQFLISFYEKMQSDKGSIPDRFSAQQFSDYHSELNMSSLELGDSALYFCASRESRVLAGGPYNEQFFGPGTRLTVL.

The chain carries TRBV7-9 and TRBJ1-4; 7 bases match TRBD1. V lost 7 bases to trimming and J lost 8 bases; unmatched junction nucleotides: 7. CDR1 and CDR2 from the germline V gene are SEHNR and FQNEAQ (reference sequence). CDR3 length equals 13 residues. The CDR3 sequence is CASTHYRGEKLFF. The CDR3 DNA reads as TGTGCCAGCACCCACTACAGGGGCGAAAAACTGTTTTTT.

The gene calls are TRBV6-6 and TRBJ2-7; 9 bases match TRBD1. Germline CDR1 MNHNY, CDR2 SVGAGI (reference sequence). The CDR3 runs 15 residues. After removal of 6 bases from V and 3 bases from J, the junction contained 9 bases not matched to a gene. In DNA, the CDR3 is TGTGCCAGCAGGTCCGCCGGGACAGGGAGCTACGAGCAGTACTTC. Translated: CASRSAGTGSYEQYF.

V is TRBV19 and J is TRBJ2-1, with 10 bases lining up with TRBD1. Germline V lookup: CDR1 LNHDA, CDR2 SQIVND (reference sequence). The CDR3 runs to 15 residues. J was trimmed by 7 bases and V by 9 bases; bases with no gene match: 12. The DNA for the CDR3 is TGTGCCAGCAGACTCCGGGACAGGGGATGGAATGAGCAGTTCTTC. Amino acids: CASRLRDRGWNEQFF.

The gene calls are TRBV12-1 and TRBJ2-2; TRBD2 was called by the table and not checked on the DNA. TRBV12-1 is marked as a pseudogene. The CDR3 length is 15 residues. The CDR3 reads CASSTPGLTTGELFF. In DNA form, the CDR3 reads TGTGCCAGCAGCACCCCGGGACTAACCACCGGGGAGCTGTTTTTT.

V and J are TRBV30 and TRBJ2-1; 7 bases align to TRBD2. Germline CDR1 GTSNPN, CDR2 SVGIG (reference sequence). The CDR3 extends over 15 amino acids. V gave up 3 bases and J gave up 4 bases; unmatched junction bases: 9. In DNA form, the CDR3 reads TGTGCCTGGAGCGCCGCCGGAGCGGGGTACAATGAGCAGTTCTTC. Its translation is CAWSAAGAGYNEQFF.

This clone was observed a single time. The chain links TRBV6-5 to TRBJ2-7; no clear D gene. Trimming took off 6 bases at V and 4 bases at J, with 19 bases between the two ends. Looked up from germline, CDR1 is MNHEY and CDR2 is SVGAGI. The CDR3 totals 15 residues. Written as DNA, the CDR3 is TGTGCCAGCAGCCGAACTACCCCCCTATATTACGAGCAGTACTTC. Protein: CASSRTTPLYYEQYF.

This clone was counted once. The V gene is TRBV19, the J gene TRBJ1-4; a possible D gene is TRBD1 (5 bases). Germline V gives CDR1 LNHDA, CDR2 SQIVND (reference sequence). The ends were cut back, 4 bases at V and 0 bases at J, with 24 bases in the middle. The CDR3 is 20 residues long. The CDR3 region is CASSRMTAKSFRATNEKLFF. The CDR3 DNA reads as TGTGCCAGTAGTAGAATGACAGCTAAAAGCTTCCGTGCAACTAATGAAAAACTGTTTTTT.

This chain links TRBV10-1 with TRBJ2-3; possibly TRBD1 for D (7 bases). From germline, CDR1 is WNHNN and CDR2 SYGVQD (reference sequence). The CDR3 runs to 15 residues. V was cut by 1 base and J by 5 bases, with 13 bases left in between. The CDR3 sequence: CASSEWRGRGDTQYF. The DNA of the CDR3 is TGCGCCAGCAGTGAGTGGAGGGGGCGAGGAGATACGCAGTATTTT.

CDR3 nucleotides: TGCGCCAGCTGTGAAGGGGGCTCTGGAAACACCATATATTTT. This codes for CASCEGGSGNTIYF. The V gene is TRBV5-1, the J gene TRBJ1-3; a weak D match, TRBD1 (6 bases). The V and J ends lost 7 bases and 0 bases respectively, with 11 bases between them. The CDR3 consists of 14 residues. Germline assignment: CDR1 SGHRS and CDR2 YFSETQ.

The chain has TRBV6-5 and TRBJ1-2, with 7 bases lining up with TRBD1. The CDR3 totals 13 residues. Germline CDR1 MNHEY, CDR2 SVGAGI. Unmatched junction bases numbered 4, after V lost 6 bases and J lost 3 bases. The CDR3 protein is CASSSGQDYGYTF. The CDR3, as DNA: TGTGCCAGCAGCAGTGGACAGGACTATGGCTACACCTTC.

The V gene is TRBV30, the J gene TRBJ2-1, with 10 bases aligning to TRBD2. The CDR3 contains 18 residues. Losses at the gene ends were 4 bases for V and 6 bases for J; bases not matched to a gene: 18. Germline lookup yields CDR1 GTSNPN and CDR2 SVGIG (reference sequence). The CDR3: CAWNKAGGYEFRPNEQFF. For the CDR3, the DNA is TGTGCCTGGAACAAAGCGGGAGGGTACGAATTTAGGCCCAATGAGCAGTTCTTC.

The chain links TRBV9 to TRBJ2-2, with TRBD2 matching 7 bases. From germline, CDR1 is SGDLS and CDR2 YYNGEE. This CDR3 spans 16 amino acids. After removal of 0 bases from V and 6 bases from J, the junction contained 8 bases not matched to a gene. The CDR3 sequence is CASSVGGTTGPGELFF. CDR3 DNA: TGTGCCAGCAGCGTAGGTGGGACTACCGGACCCGGGGAGCTGTTTTTT.